This T cell receptor (beta chain) was profiled in a study of post-analysis software for immune sequencing data (dated by TCRdb to between 2014 and 2016). With regard to the full study: The recorded disease courses included relapsing-remitting, secondary progressive and progressive-relapsing multiple sclerosis, and some patients had no subtype annotation. The multiple sclerosis patient repertoires were compared with 10 to 12 previously published healthy control repertoires from donors aged 6 to 25 years. A subset of samples was prepared in parallel using single-end sample barcoding, then pooled and co-amplified after Illumina adapter ligation.

Turning to this clonotype: This receptor's antigen is unknown. The sample holds no much larger clone one base away, and base qualities are not on file.

To demonstrate the VDJtools post-analysis software, TCR beta repertoires were profiled from the peripheral blood of more than ten young patients with multiple sclerosis. Multiple sclerosis patients were children and adolescents aged about 6 to 16 years. Broader findings and caveats from the paper: The control group was slightly older than the multiple sclerosis patient group. Several TRBV segments, including TRBV5-6, TRBV5-1 and TRBV20-1, were significantly more frequent in patients than controls. Normalized Chao1 diversity was significantly lower in multiple sclerosis patients than controls, suggesting substantial peripheral T-cell clonal expansion. When samples were clustered directly using the F measure, samples prepared in the same batch co-clustered strongly, which prompted a batch-effect correction.

V lost 5 bases and J lost 6 bases; the stretch between them is 12 bases long. Via the germline V gene (reference sequence), CDR1 is SEHNR and CDR2 FQNEAQ. Measured from the cysteine to the phenylalanine, the CDR3 is 13 residues long. Solely the CDR3 DNA is kept, with 39 bases framed from the first base. Library method: PCR. The instrument was an Illumina HiSeq 2500. To reduce PCR and sequencing biases, unique molecular identifiers were incorporated into the TCR beta cDNA libraries. Per 1 to 10 million input T cells, 500,000 or so cDNA molecules were obtained, such that each molecule approximated one T cell. Patient libraries were prepared and sequenced with the same protocol used for the earlier healthy control dataset. Samples belonging to the same batch were prepared together, multiplexed and sequenced on a shared HiSeq lane. As for the authors' bioinformatics: MIGEC was used to process the raw barcoded reads, and molecular identifier groups with only a single read were discarded before consensus assembly and CDR3 extraction. VDJtools was used for post-analysis of the clonotype tables, and diversity was normalized by down-sampling every dataset to the size of the smallest sample. To correct batch-related cross-sample contamination, repertoire overlap clustering matched CDR3 amino acid sequences but not nucleotide sequences. TCRdb ran its own pipeline on the public reads, namely fastp trimming at Q25 and MiXCR clone calling, and kept in-frame beta chains. Each entry merges the rows of one CDR3 protein and shows their most common DNA and genes. None of the V and J calls come from the authors' own analysis; TCRdb made them. This sample gives approximately 730,000 distinct CDR3 sequences in total; about 45% of them show up just once. The leading ten clones occupy roughly 5% of the sample.

The receptor was derived from a girl aged 5-17 years with multiple sclerosis. The V and J genes are TRBV7-9 and TRBJ2-3, with the D call perhaps TRBD1 or TRBD2, as 5 bases match in each case. The source material was blood. The CDR3 protein: CASSGVRGDTQYF. The DNA reads TGTGCCAGCAGCGGAGTCCGGGGCGATACGCAGTATTTT.